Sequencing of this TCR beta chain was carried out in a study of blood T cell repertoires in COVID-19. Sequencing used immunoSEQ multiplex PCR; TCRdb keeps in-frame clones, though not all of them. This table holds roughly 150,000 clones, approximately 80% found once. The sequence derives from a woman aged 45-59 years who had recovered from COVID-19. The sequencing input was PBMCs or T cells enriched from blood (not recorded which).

Here the CDR3 reads CAISPLTSIGTDTQYF. The CDR3, as DNA: TGTGCCATCAGCCCCCTGACTAGCATCGGCACAGATACGCAGTATTTT. The chain employs TRBV10-3 and TRBJ2-3; 7 bases map to TRBD2. V gave up 6 bases and J gave up 1 base; unmatched junction bases: 10. Germline-derived CDR1 and CDR2 are ENHRY and SYGVKD. The CDR3 extends over 16 amino acids.